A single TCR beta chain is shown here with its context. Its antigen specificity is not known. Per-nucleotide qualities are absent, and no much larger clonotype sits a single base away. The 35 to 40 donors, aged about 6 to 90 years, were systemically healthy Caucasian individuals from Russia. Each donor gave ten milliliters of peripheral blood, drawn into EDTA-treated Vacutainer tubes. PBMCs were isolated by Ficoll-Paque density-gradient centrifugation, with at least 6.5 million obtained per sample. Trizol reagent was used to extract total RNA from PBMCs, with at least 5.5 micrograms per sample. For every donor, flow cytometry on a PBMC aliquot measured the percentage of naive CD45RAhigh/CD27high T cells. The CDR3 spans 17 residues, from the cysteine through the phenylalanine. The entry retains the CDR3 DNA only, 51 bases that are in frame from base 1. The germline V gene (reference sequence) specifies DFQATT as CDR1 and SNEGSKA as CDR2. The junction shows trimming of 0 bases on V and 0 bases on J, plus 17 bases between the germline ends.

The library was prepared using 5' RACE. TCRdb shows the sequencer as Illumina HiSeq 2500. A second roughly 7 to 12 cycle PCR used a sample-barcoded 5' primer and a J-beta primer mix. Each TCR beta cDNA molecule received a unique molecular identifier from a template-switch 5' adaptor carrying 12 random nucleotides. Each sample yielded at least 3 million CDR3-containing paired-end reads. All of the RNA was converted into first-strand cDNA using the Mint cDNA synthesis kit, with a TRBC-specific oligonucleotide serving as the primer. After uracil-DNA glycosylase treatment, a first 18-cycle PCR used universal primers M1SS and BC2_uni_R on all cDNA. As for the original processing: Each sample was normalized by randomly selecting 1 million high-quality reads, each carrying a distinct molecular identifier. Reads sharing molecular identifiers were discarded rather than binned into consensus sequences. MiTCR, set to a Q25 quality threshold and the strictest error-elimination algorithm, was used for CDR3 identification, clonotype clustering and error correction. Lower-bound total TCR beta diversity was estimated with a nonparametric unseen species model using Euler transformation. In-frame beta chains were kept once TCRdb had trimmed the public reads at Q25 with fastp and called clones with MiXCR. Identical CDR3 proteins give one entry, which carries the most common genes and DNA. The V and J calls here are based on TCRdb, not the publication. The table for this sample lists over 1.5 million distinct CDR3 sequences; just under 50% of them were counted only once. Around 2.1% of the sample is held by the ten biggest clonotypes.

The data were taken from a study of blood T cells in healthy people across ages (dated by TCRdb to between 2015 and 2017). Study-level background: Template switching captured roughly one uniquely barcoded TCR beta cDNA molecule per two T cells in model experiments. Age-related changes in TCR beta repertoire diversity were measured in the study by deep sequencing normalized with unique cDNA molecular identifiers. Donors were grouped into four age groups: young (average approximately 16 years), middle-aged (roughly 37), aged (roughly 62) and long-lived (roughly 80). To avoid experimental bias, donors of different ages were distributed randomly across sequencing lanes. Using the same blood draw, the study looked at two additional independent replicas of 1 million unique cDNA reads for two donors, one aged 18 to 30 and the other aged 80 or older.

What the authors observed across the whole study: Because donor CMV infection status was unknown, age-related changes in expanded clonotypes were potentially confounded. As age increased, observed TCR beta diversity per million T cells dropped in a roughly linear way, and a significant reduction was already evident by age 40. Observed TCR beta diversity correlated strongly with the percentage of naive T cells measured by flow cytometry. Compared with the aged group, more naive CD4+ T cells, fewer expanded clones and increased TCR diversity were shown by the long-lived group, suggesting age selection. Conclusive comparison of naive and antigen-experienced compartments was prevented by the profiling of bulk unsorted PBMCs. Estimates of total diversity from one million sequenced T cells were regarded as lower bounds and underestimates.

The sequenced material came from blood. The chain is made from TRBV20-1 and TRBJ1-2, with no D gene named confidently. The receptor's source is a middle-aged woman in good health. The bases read TGCAGTGCTAGAGATCAGAGGAGGGTCCCCACTAACTATGGCTACACCTTC. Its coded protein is CSARDQRRVPTNYGYTF.